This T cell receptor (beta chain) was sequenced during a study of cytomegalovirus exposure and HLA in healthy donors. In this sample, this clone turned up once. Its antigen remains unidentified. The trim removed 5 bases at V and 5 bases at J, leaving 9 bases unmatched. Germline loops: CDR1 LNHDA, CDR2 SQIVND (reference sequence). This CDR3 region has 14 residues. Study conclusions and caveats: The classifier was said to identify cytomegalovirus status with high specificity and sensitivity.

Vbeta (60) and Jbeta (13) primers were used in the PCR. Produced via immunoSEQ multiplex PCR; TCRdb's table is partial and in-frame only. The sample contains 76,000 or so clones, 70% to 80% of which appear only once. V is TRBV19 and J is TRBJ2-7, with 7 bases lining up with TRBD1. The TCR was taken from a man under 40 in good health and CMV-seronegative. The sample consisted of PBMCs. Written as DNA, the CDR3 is TGTGCCAGTAGTTCTGGACAGGTTCTCGACGAGCAGTACTTC. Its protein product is CASSSGQVLDEQYF.